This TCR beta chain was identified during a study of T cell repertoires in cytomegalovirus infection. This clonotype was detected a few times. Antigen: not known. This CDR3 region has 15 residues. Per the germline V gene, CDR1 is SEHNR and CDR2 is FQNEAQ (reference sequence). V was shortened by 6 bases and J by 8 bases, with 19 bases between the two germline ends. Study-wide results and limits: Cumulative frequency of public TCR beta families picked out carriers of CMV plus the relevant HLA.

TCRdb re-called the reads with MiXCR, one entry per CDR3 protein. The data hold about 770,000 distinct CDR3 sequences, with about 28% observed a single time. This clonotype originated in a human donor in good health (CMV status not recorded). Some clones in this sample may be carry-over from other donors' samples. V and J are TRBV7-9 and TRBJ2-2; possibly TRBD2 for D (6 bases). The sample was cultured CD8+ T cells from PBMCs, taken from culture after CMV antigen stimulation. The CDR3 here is CASSFGTPLKGELFF. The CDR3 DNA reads TGTGCCAGCAGTTTCGGGACTCCCTTGAAAGGGGAGCTGTTTTTT.